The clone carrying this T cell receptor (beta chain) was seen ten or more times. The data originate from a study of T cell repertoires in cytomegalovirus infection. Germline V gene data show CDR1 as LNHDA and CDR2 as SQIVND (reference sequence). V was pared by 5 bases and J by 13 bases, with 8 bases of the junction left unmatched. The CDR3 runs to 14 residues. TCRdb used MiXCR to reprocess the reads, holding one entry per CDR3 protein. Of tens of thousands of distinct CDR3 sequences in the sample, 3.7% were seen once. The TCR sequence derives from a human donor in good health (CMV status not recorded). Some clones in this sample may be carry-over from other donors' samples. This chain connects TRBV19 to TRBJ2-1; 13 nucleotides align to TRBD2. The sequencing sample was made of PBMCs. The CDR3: CASSPGLAGRAQFF. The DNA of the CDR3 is TGTGCCAGTAGTCCGGGACTAGCGGGGCGAGCTCAGTTCTTC.